A selection of T cell receptor beta chains follows, all from one sample in a study of blood T cell repertoires in COVID-19. Clones were sequenced by immunoSEQ multiplex PCR, and TCRdb holds only the in-frame ones, with some missing. This sample has roughly 110,000 clones, with roughly 88% found just once. The sequencing input was peripheral blood. These receptor sequences come from a woman in her sixties or seventies who had recovered from COVID-19. CDR3s include the opening cysteine and the closing phenylalanine or tryptophan.

j_gene: TRBJ1-2; v_gene: TRBV28; CDR3aa: CASSLLGGAVINYGYTF
j_gene: TRBJ2-3; v_gene: TRBV2; CDR3aa: CASTYSGARTDTQYF
j_gene: TRBJ2-7; v_gene: TRBV6-1; CDR3aa: CASSEAPTGATYEQYF
j_gene: TRBJ2-1; v_gene: TRBV27; CDR3aa: CASSPTLAGEYNEQFF
j_gene: TRBJ1-2; v_gene: TRBV9; CDR3aa: CASSATGVGYTF
j_gene: TRBJ1-1; v_gene: TRBV28; CDR3aa: CASSSFGGGTGKWGTEAFF
j_gene: TRBJ2-3; v_gene: TRBV11-3; CDR3aa: CASSLTGGTDTQYF
j_gene: TRBJ2-7; v_gene: TRBV7-9; CDR3aa: CASSSGQGFDEQYF
j_gene: TRBJ2-5; v_gene: TRBV28; CDR3aa: CASSYPGTQYF
j_gene: TRBJ2-7; v_gene: TRBV5-1; CDR3aa: CASSPTGGTLYEQYF
j_gene: TRBJ2-7; v_gene: TRBV7-2; CDR3aa: CASSLALGRGASYEQYF
j_gene: TRBJ1-3; v_gene: TRBV7-3; CDR3aa: CASSLSGGSGNTIYF
j_gene: TRBJ2-7; v_gene: TRBV7-2; CDR3aa: CASSPLSYEQYF
j_gene: TRBJ2-2; v_gene: TRBV5-1; CDR3aa: CASSEQGPLGTGELFF
j_gene: TRBJ1-1; v_gene: TRBV4-2; CDR3aa: CASSHGTGGMNTEAFF
j_gene: TRBJ2-7; v_gene: TRBV10-3; CDR3aa: CAISGTSDPYEQYF